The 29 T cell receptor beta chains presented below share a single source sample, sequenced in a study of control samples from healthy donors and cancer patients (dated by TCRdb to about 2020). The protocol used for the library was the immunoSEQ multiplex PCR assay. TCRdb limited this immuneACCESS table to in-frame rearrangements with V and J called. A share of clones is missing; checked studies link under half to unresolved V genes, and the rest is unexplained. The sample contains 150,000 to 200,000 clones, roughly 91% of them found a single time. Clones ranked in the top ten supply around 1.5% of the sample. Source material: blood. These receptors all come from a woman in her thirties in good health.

This chain's CDR3 is CASSEDGNQPQHF. CDR3 nucleotide sequence: TGTGCCAGCAGTGAAGACGGGAATCAGCCCCAGCATTTT. The chain employs TRBV2 and TRBJ1-5; D gene uncertain. The CDR3 contains 13 residues. The V end lost 1 base, the J end lost 4 bases, and 5 bases lay between the germline ends. CDR1 and CDR2 (germline): SNHLY, FYNNEI.

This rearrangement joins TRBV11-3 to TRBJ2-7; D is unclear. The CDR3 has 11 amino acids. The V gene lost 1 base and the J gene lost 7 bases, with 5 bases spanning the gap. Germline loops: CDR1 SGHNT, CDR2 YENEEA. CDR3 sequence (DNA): TGTGCCAGCAGCTTAGGAGTTGAGCAGTACTTC. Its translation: CASSLGVEQYF. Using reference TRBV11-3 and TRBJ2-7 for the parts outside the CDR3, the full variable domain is EAGVVQSPRYKIIEKKQPVAFWCNPISGHNTLYWYLQNLGQGPELLIRYENEEAVDDSQLPKDRFSAERLKGVDSTLKIQPAELGDSAVYLCASSLGVEQYFGPGTRLTVT.

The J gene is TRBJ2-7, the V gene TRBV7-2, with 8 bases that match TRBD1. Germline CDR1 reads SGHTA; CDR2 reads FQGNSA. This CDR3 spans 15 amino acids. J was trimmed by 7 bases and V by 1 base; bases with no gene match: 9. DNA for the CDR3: TGTGCCAGCAGCTTAGGGTGGCAGGGGGCGGAGGAGCAGTACTTC. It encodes CASSLGWQGAEEQYF. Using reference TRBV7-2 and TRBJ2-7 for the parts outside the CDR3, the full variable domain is GAGVSQSPSNKVTEKGKDVELRCDPISGHTALYWYRQSLGQGLEFLIYFQGNSAPDKSGLPSDRFSAERTGGSVSTLTIQRTQQEDSAVYLCASSLGWQGAEEQYFGPGTRLTVT.

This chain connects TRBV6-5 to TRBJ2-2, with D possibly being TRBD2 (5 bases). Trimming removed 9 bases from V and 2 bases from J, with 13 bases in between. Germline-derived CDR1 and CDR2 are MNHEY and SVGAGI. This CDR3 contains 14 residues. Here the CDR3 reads CASCWTLNTGELFF. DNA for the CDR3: TGTGCCAGTTGCTGGACTCTCAACACCGGGGAGCTGTTTTTT.

CDR3 amino acids: CASSPGWGEGYTF. DNA of the CDR3: TGTGCCAGCTCACCGGGGTGGGGTGAAGGCTACACCTTC. V gene TRBV18 combines with J gene TRBJ1-2, with unresolved D. CDR1 is KGHSH, CDR2 LQKENI, per germline. Trimming removed 3 bases at V and 8 bases at J, with 13 bases between. CDR3 length: 13 residues.

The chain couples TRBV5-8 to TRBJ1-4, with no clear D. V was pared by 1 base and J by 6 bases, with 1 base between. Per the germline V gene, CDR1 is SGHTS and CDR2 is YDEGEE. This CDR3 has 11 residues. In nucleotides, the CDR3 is TGTGCCAGCAGCTTGTATGAAAAACTGTTTTTT. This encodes CASSLYEKLFF. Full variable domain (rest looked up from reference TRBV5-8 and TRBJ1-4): EAGVTQSPTHLIKTRGQQATLRCSPISGHTSVYWYQQALGLGLQFLLWYDEGEERNRGNFPPRFSGRQFPNYSSELNVNALELEDSALYLCASSLYEKLFFGSGTQLSVL.

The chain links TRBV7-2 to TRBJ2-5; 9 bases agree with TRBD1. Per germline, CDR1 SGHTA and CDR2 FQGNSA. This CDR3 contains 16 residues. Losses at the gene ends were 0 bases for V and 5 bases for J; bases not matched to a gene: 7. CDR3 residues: CASSLAAGTGWETQYF. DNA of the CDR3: TGTGCCAGCAGCTTAGCGGCCGGGACAGGGTGGGAGACCCAGTACTTC.

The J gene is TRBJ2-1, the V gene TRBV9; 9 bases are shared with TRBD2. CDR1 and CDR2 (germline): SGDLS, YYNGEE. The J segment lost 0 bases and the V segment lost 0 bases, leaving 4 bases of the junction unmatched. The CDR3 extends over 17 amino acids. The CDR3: CASSVGVSGSSYNEQFF. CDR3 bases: TGTGCCAGCAGCGTAGGAGTTAGCGGGAGCTCCTACAATGAGCAGTTCTTC.

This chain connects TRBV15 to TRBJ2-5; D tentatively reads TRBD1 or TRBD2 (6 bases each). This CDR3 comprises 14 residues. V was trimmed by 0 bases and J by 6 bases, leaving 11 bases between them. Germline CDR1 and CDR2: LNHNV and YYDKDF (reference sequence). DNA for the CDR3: TGTGCCACCAGCAGAGATCGGGGGACAAAGACCCAGTACTTC. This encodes CATSRDRGTKTQYF.

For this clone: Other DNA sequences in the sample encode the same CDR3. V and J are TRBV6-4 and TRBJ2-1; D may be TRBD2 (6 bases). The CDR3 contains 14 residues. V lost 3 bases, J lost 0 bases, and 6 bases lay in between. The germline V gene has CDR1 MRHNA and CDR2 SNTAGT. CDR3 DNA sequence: TGTGCCAGCAGTGAGGGGGGCTCCTACAATGAGCAGTTCTTC. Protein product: CASSEGGSYNEQFF.

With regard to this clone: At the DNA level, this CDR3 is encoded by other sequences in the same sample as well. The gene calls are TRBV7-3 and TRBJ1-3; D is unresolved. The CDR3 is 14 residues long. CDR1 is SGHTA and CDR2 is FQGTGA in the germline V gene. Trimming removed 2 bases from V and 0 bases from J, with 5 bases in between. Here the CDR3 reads CASSLGSSGNTIYF. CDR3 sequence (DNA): TGTGCCAGCAGCTTAGGGAGCTCTGGAAACACCATATATTTT.

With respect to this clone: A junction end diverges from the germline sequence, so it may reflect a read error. The CDR3 here is CASSLDSSDTQYF. As DNA, the CDR3 is TGTGCTAGCAGCTTAGACAGTTCAGATACGCAGTATTTT. This chain joins TRBV7-7 and TRBJ2-3; D possibly corresponds to TRBD1 (5 bases). This CDR3 contains 13 residues. Germline V gives CDR1 SSHAT, CDR2 FNYEAQ (reference sequence).

In DNA, the CDR3 is TGTGCCAGCAGCCGCCCTAGCGGGGGGAAATACGAGCAGTACTTC. Its translation: CASSRPSGGKYEQYF. This chain uses TRBV6-5 with TRBJ2-7; 11 bases agree with TRBD2. The CDR3 has 15 amino acids. With V trimmed by 6 bases and J by 4 bases, 8 bases remained unmatched. Germline values: CDR1 MNHEY, CDR2 SVGAGI.

In DNA form, the CDR3 reads TGTGCCAGCAGCTTGGTACGGGATCCCTACAATGAGCAGTTCTTC. This codes for CASSLVRDPYNEQFF. The genes are TRBV5-6 and TRBJ2-1, with D possibly being TRBD2 (5 bases). V lost 0 bases and J 2 bases, leaving 9 bases between the germline ends. Germline lookup yields CDR1 SGHDT and CDR2 YYEEEE. The CDR3 loop spans 15 amino acids.

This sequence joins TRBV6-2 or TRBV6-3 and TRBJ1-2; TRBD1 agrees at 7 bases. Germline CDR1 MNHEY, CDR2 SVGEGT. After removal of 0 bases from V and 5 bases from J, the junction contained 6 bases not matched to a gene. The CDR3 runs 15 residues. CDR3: CASSYSGEGAYGYTF. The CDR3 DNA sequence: TGTGCCAGCAGTTACTCCGGAGAGGGGGCTTATGGCTACACCTTC.

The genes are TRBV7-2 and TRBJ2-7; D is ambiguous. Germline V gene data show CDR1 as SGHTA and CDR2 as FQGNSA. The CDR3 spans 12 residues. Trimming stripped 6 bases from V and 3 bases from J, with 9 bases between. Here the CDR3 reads CASSGTFYEQYF. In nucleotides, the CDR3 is TGTGCCAGCAGTGGAACCTTCTACGAGCAGTACTTC.

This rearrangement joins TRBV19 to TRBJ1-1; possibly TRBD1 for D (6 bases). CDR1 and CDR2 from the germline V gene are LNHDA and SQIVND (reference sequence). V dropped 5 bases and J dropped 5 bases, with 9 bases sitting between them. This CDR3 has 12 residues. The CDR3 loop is CASSGRGTEAFF. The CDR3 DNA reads TGTGCCAGTAGTGGAAGGGGGACTGAAGCTTTCTTT.

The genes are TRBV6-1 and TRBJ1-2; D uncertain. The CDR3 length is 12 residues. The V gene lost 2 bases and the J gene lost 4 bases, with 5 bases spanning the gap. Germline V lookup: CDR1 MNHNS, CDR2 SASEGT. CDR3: CASSEQSYGYTF. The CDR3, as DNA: TGTGCCAGCAGTGAACAGAGCTATGGCTACACCTTC.

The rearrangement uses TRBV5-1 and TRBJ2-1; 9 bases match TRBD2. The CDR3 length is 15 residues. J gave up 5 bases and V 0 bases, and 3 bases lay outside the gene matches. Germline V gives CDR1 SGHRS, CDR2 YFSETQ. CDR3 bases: TGCGCCAGCAGCTTGGTTAGCGGGAGAGACAATGAGCAGTTCTTC. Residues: CASSLVSGRDNEQFF.

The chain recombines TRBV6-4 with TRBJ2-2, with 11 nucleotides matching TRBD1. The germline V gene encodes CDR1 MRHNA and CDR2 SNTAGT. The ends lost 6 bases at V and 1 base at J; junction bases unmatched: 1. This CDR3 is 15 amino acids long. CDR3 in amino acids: CASRGQGENTGELFF. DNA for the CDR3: TGTGCCAGCAGGGGACAGGGGGAGAACACCGGGGAGCTGTTTTTT.

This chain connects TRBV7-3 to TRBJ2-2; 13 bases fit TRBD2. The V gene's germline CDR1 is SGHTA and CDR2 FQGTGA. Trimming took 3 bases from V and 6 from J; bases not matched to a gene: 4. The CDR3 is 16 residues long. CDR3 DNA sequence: TGTGCCAGCAGCTTGGCCGGGACTAGCGGGGCCGGGGAGCTGTTTTTT. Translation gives CASSLAGTSGAGELFF. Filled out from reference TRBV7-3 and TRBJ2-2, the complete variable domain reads GAGVSQTPSNKVTEKGKYVELRCDPISGHTALYWYRQSLGQGPEFLIYFQGTGAADDSGLPNDRFFAVRPEGSVSTLKIQRTERGDSAVYLCASSLAGTSGAGELFFGEGSRLTVL.

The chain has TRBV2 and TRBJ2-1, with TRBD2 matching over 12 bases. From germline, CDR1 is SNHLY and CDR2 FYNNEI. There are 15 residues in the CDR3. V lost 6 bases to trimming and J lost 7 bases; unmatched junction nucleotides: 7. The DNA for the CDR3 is TGTGCCAGCAGCGTGACTAGCGGGAGTCAAAATGAGCAGTTCTTC. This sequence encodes CASSVTSGSQNEQFF.

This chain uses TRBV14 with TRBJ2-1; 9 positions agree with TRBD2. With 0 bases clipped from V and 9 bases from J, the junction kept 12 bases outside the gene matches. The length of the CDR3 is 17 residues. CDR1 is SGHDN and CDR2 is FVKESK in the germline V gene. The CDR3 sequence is CASSQDRSSSGVGEQFF. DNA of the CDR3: TGTGCCAGCAGCCAAGATAGATCGTCTAGCGGGGTAGGTGAGCAGTTCTTC.

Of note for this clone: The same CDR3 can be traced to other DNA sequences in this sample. CDR3 sequence reads: CASSSGQGETQYF. The CDR3 region has the DNA TGTGCCAGCTCATCCGGACAGGGGGAGACCCAGTACTTC. J is TRBJ2-5 and V is TRBV18; TRBD1 aligns across 9 bases. The CDR3 sequence is 13 residues long. The germline V gene has CDR1 KGHSH and CDR2 LQKENI. The J segment lost 5 bases and the V segment lost 5 bases, leaving 3 bases of the junction unmatched.

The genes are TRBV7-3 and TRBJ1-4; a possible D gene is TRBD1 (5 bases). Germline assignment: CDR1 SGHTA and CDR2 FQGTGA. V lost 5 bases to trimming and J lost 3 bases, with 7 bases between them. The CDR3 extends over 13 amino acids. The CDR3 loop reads CASSAGPNEKLFF. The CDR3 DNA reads TGTGCCAGCAGCGCGGGGCCTAATGAAAAACTGTTTTTT.

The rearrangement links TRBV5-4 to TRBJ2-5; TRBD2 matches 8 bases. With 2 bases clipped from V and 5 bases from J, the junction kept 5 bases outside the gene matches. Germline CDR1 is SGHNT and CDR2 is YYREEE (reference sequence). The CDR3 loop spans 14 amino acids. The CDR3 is CASSFGREGETQYF. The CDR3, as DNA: TGTGCCAGCAGCTTTGGACGGGAGGGGGAGACCCAGTACTTC. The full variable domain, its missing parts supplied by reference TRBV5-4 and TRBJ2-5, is ETGVTQSPTHLIKTRGQQVTLRCSSQSGHNTVSWYQQALGQGPQFIFQYYREEENGRGNFPPRFSGLQFPNYSSELNVNALELDDSALYLCASSFGREGETQYFGPGTRLLVL.

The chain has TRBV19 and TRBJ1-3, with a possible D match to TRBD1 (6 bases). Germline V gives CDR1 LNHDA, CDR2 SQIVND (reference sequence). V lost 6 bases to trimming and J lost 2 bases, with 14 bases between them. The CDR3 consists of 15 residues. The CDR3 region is CASRPTGSTGNTIYF. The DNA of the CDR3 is TGTGCCAGTAGACCCACAGGGTCGACTGGAAACACCATATATTTT.

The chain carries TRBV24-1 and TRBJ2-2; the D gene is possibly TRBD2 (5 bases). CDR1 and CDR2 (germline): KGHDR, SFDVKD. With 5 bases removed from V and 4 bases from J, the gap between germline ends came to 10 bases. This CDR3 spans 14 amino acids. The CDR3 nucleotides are TGTGCCACCAGTGGTAGTAGCGTCACCGGGGAGCTGTTTTTT. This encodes CATSGSSVTGELFF.

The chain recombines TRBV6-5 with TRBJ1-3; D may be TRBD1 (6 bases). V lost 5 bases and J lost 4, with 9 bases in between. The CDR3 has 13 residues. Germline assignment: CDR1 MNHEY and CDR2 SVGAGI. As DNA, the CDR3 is TGTGCCAGCAGTACAGGGTACGGAAACACCATATATTTT. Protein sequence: CASSTGYGNTIYF.